The next 23 T cell receptor beta chains were all read from a single sample in a study of cytomegalovirus exposure and HLA in healthy donors. In the PCR, 60 Vbeta and 13 Jbeta primers were used. Clones were read by immunoSEQ multiplex PCR, and TCRdb kept only the in-frame ones, dropping some. The sample lists approximately 150,000 clones; 80% were seen once. Input material: PBMCs. These receptors were collected from a male donor in good health and CMV-seronegative.

This chain joins TRBV19 and TRBJ1-5; D unresolved. CDR1 LNHDA and CDR2 SQIVND come from the germline V gene (reference sequence). This CDR3 has 15 residues. V lost 11 bases to trimming and J lost 0 bases, with 17 bases between them. The CDR3 protein is CAAREAGNSNQPQHF. In DNA form, the CDR3 reads TGTGCCGCGAGGGAGGCAGGCAATAGCAATCAGCCCCAGCATTTT.

The V gene is TRBV30, the J gene TRBJ1-4; D uncertain. Germline V lookup: CDR1 GTSNPN, CDR2 SVGIG (reference sequence). V gave up 4 bases and J gave up 8 bases, with 14 bases separating them. The CDR3 extends over 13 amino acids. CDR3 loop: CAWMRSPGEKLFF. In DNA form, the CDR3 reads TGTGCCTGGATGAGATCTCCGGGGGAAAAACTGTTTTTT.

The chain has TRBV11-2 and TRBJ1-2; D not certain. V shed 4 bases and J shed 2 bases, with 8 bases lying between them. This CDR3 has 13 residues. From germline, CDR1 is SGHAT and CDR2 FQNNGV. For the CDR3, the DNA is TGTGCCAGCAGCTACACAGAGAACTATGGCTACACCTTC. This codes for CASSYTENYGYTF.

The rearrangement links TRBV9 to TRBJ1-2; 8 nucleotides agree with TRBD1. Germline trimming cut 4 bases from V and 2 bases from J; bases unmatched to any gene: 7. The CDR3 totals 15 residues. Germline CDR1 and CDR2: SGDLS and YYNGEE. CDR3 sequence reads: CASSPWTGSNYGYTF. For the CDR3, the DNA is TGTGCCAGCAGCCCATGGACAGGGAGCAACTATGGCTACACCTTC. Looking up the rest from reference TRBV9 and TRBJ1-2 gives the full variable domain: DSGVTQTPKHLITATGQRVTLRCSPRSGDLSVYWYQQSLDQGLQFLIQYYNGEERAKGNILERFSAQQFPDLHSELNLSSLELGDSALYFCASSPWTGSNYGYTFGSGTRLTVV.

The chain combines TRBV7-2 with TRBJ1-2; D is undetermined. V gave up 3 bases and J gave up 0 bases, with 8 bases separating them. The germline CDR1 and CDR2 sequences are SGHTA and FQGNSA. This CDR3 is built from 14 residues. The CDR3 spells CASSLEQSNYGYTF. CDR3 sequence (DNA): TGTGCCAGCAGCTTGGAACAGTCTAACTATGGCTACACCTTC.

CDR3 sequence (DNA): TGTGCCAGCAGTGAAGATGGTCAGCGAAATCGGGGCTACACCTTC. It encodes CASSEDGQRNRGYTF. The rearrangement links TRBV25-1 to TRBJ1-2; D is unresolved. V was pared by 2 bases and J by 8 bases, with 18 bases between. This CDR3 spans 15 amino acids. Looked up from germline, CDR1 is MGHDK and CDR2 is SYGVNS.

The CDR3 coding sequence is TGTGCCAGCAGCCATGGGCCTCAGAGGGGCACAGATACGCAGTATTTT. Translated, it gives CASSHGPQRGTDTQYF. The rearrangement joins TRBV5-4 to TRBJ2-3, with D perhaps matching TRBD2 (5 bases). The V gene's germline CDR1 is SGHNT and CDR2 YYREEE (reference sequence). This CDR3 region has 16 residues. V was pared by 4 bases and J by 1 base, with 16 bases between.

This chain uses TRBV7-8 with TRBJ2-7, with 9 bases aligning to TRBD1. The length of the CDR3 is 13 residues. The V segment lost 5 bases and the J segment 6 bases; nucleotides outside the gene matches: 5. Germline CDR1 SGHVS, CDR2 FQNEAQ. The CDR3 DNA reads TGTGCCAGCAGCCAACACAGGGGGCGCGAGCAGTACTTC. Translating it yields CASSQHRGREQYF.

V is TRBV6-1 and J is TRBJ2-2; 9 bases agree with TRBD2. This CDR3 spans 15 amino acids. Germline CDR1 reads MNHNS; CDR2 reads SASEGT. V gave up 3 bases and J gave up 3 bases; unmatched junction bases: 2. The CDR3 nucleotides read TGTGCCAGCAGTGACGCGGGGGGGGACACCGGGGAGCTGTTTTTT. Its protein product is CASSDAGGDTGELFF.

V is TRBV10-3 and J is TRBJ1-2, with 7 nucleotides matching TRBD1. V lost 4 bases to trimming and J lost 6 bases; unmatched junction nucleotides: 5. Germline lookup yields CDR1 ENHRY and CDR2 SYGVKD. The CDR3 totals 13 residues. The CDR3 is CAISGGTADGYTF. The CDR3 DNA reads as TGTGCCATCAGTGGCGGGACAGCTGATGGCTACACCTTC.

This chain connects TRBV4-3 to TRBJ2-7; D is ambiguous. This CDR3 is built from 15 residues. V was clipped by 0 bases and J by 3 bases, with 12 bases between them. The germline V gene encodes CDR1 LGHNA and CDR2 YSLEER. The CDR3 region is CASSQDAAAIYEQYF. The CDR3 DNA sequence: TGCGCCAGCAGCCAAGATGCGGCAGCTATCTACGAGCAGTACTTC.

This clone was counted once. The chain has TRBV7-2 and TRBJ1-6; no reliable D call. V lost 1 base, J lost 10 bases, and 11 bases lay in between. The V gene's germline CDR1 is SGHTA and CDR2 FQGNSA. The CDR3 is 14 amino acids. CDR3 DNA sequence: TGTGCCAGCAGCTTAGTCGGGTTGGAATCACCCCTCCACTTT. Translation gives CASSLVGLESPLHF.

The chain carries TRBV5-1 and TRBJ2-2, with D possibly matching TRBD1 (6 bases). The germline V gene encodes CDR1 SGHRS and CDR2 YFSETQ. The CDR3 is 14 amino acids. Deletions cut 4 bases from V and 0 bases from J, with 7 bases between. The CDR3 is CASSRGTNTGELFF. CDR3 nucleotide sequence: TGCGCCAGCAGCAGGGGGACGAACACCGGGGAGCTGTTTTTT.

V and J are TRBV9 and TRBJ1-2, with TRBD1 as a possible D gene (6 bases). From germline, CDR1 is SGDLS and CDR2 YYNGEE. Trimming removed 5 bases from V and 4 bases from J, with 15 bases in between. CDR3 length: 14 residues. DNA for the CDR3: TGTGCCAGCAGTAGCGGGGGCAGACCCTATGGCTACACCTTC. Its translation: CASSSGGRPYGYTF.

The chain uses TRBV11-2 and TRBJ2-5; possibly TRBD2 for D (5 bases). With 3 bases removed from V and 5 bases from J, the gap between germline ends came to 7 bases. This CDR3 is 12 amino acids long. The germline gives CDR1 SGHAT, CDR2 FQNNGV. The CDR3 DNA reads as TGTGCCAGCAGCTTTAGAGGGGAGACCCAGTACTTC. The encoded protein is CASSFRGETQYF.

V usage is TRBV19 and J usage is TRBJ1-5; a possible D gene is TRBD1 (5 bases). Germline assignment: CDR1 LNHDA and CDR2 SQIVND (reference sequence). This CDR3 is 13 amino acids long. V gave up 6 bases and J gave up 6 bases, with 12 bases separating them. The CDR3 reads CASRPGLSQPQHF. In DNA, the CDR3 is TGTGCCAGTAGGCCAGGGCTAAGTCAGCCCCAGCATTTT.

The chain combines TRBV6-5 with TRBJ1-2; D might be TRBD1 (5 bases). The CDR3 spans 14 residues. CDR1 and CDR2 (germline): MNHEY, SVGAGI. Trimming stripped 0 bases from V and 8 bases from J, with 13 bases between. Written as DNA, the CDR3 is TGTGCCAGCAGTTACTCGTTCCAGGGCCACGGCTACACCTTC. This sequence encodes CASSYSFQGHGYTF.

This sequence joins TRBV11-2 and TRBJ2-1, with unresolved D. V gave up 2 bases and J gave up 4 bases, with 9 bases separating them. CDR3 length equals 14 residues. Germline values: CDR1 SGHAT, CDR2 FQNNGV. CDR3 DNA: TGTGCCAGCAGCTTAACAGATTCTTACAATGAGCAGTTCTTC. As protein: CASSLTDSYNEQFF.

This chain connects TRBV12-5 to TRBJ1-6; 7 nucleotides agree with TRBD1. The CDR3 covers 16 residues. In germline, CDR1 is LGHNT, CDR2 FRNRAP. The junction had 7 bases not matched to a gene; V was cut back by 0 bases and J by 8 bases. The CDR3 bases are TGTGCTAGTGGTTTGGTACACAGGGGAGACGATTCACCCCTCCACTTT. As protein: CASGLVHRGDDSPLHF.

This chain connects TRBV4-3 to TRBJ2-5; TRBD1 matches 10 bases. The CDR3 has 18 residues. Germline CDR1 LGHNA, CDR2 YSLEER. V lost 1 base, J lost 1 base, and 9 bases stayed unmatched. The CDR3 loop is CASSQGKTGGWTQETQYF. Written as DNA, the CDR3 is TGCGCCAGCAGCCAAGGCAAGACAGGGGGCTGGACCCAAGAGACCCAGTACTTC.

The chain has TRBV6-5 and TRBJ2-5; 8 bases fit TRBD2. This CDR3 spans 13 amino acids. The J segment lost 5 bases and the V segment lost 6 bases, leaving 5 bases of the junction unmatched. Germline CDR1 reads MNHEY; CDR2 reads SVGAGI. The CDR3 sequence is CASRGTSTETQYF. The CDR3 nucleotides are TGTGCCAGCAGGGGGACTAGTACTGAGACCCAGTACTTC.

The V gene is TRBV7-2, the J gene TRBJ2-7; D possibly corresponds to TRBD2 (6 bases). V gave up 0 bases and J gave up 8 bases, with 8 bases separating them. Germline loops: CDR1 SGHTA, CDR2 FQGNSA. The CDR3 is made up of 12 amino acids. In DNA form, the CDR3 reads TGTGCCAGCAGCTTAGCTGGGAGGCAGCAGTACTTC. This gives the protein CASSLAGRQQYF.

V and J are TRBV2 and TRBJ1-3; 8 bases map to TRBD1. CDR1 and CDR2 from the germline V gene are SNHLY and FYNNEI. After removal of 6 bases from V and 3 bases from J, the junction contained 10 bases not matched to a gene. This CDR3 comprises 16 residues. The CDR3 DNA is TGTGCCAGCAGCTTGGGGCAGGGGGCGCATGGAAACACCATATATTTT. This codes for CASSLGQGAHGNTIYF.